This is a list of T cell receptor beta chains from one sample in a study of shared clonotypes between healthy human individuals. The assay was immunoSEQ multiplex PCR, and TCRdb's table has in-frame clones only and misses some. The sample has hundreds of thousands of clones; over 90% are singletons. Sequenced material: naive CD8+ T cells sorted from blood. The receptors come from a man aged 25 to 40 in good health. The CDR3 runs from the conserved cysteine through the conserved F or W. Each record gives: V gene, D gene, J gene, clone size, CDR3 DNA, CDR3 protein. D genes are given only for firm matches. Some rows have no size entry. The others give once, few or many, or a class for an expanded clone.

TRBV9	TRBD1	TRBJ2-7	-	TGTGCCAGCAGCGTCACACCGGGACAGGCCTACGAGCAGTACTTC	CASSVTPGQAYEQYF
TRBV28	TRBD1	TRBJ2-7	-	TGTGCCAGCAGGGCTCCGGGACAGGGCTCCTACGAGCAGTACTTC	CASRAPGQGSYEQYF
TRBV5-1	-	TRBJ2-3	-	TGCGCCAGCAGCCGCAGGAGCACAGATACGCAGTATTTT	CASSRRSTDTQYF
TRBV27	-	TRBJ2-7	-	TGTGCCAGCAGTTTAGGGGGGCAGAGGTTACACGAGCAGTACTTC	CASSLGGQRLHEQYF
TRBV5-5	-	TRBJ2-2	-	TGTGCCAGCAGCCAGACATACTCGGGTACCGGGGAGCTGTTTTTT	CASSQTYSGTGELFF
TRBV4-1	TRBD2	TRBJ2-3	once	TGCGCCAGCAGCCAAGTCCTAGCGGGAGGGGATAATACGCAGTATTTT	CASSQVLAGGDNTQYF
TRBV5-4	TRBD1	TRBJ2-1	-	TGTGCCAGCAGACCGACAGGGGATGACTACAATGAGCAGTTCTTC	CASRPTGDDYNEQFF
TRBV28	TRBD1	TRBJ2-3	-	TGTGCCAGTCACCGGGACAGGCCCACAGATACGCAGTATTTT	CASHRDRPTDTQYF
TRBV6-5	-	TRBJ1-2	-	TGTGCCAGCAGTTTCCAACAGTCTGACTATGGCTACACCTTC	CASSFQQSDYGYTF
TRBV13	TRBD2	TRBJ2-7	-	TGTGCCAGCAGCTCTAGCGGGAGGGTCCTCCCCTACGAGCAGTACTTC	CASSSSGRVLPYEQYF
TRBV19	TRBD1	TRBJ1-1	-	TGTGCCAGCGGGACAGGGATGGACACTGAAGCTTTCTTT	CASGTGMDTEAFF